The entry below gives a single T cell receptor beta chain sequence along with its context. Its target is unknown. Sequenced by immunoSEQ multiplex PCR; TCRdb stores in-frame clones only, minus some. This table has some 120,000 clones, roughly 90% appearing once. These data are taken from a study of T cell responses to AZD1222 COVID-19 vaccine. Notes on the study in general: Clonal diversity was possibly underestimated, and white British individuals and females predominated among donors. The peak T cell response came first, and repertoires were sampled only after it. Rises in breadth and depth of Spike-specific TCRs came after two AZD1222 doses.

CDR3 size: 16 residues. The ends lost 1 base at V and 0 bases at J; junction bases unmatched: 1. Per germline, CDR1 LGHDT and CDR2 YNNKEL (reference sequence). This TCR derives from an adult in good health. The genes are TRBV3-1 (or the pseudogene TRBV3-2) and TRBJ1-3; TRBD1 matches 9 bases. The sample was peripheral blood, taken on day 0 of MenACWY control vaccination. The CDR3 DNA follows: TGTGCCAGCAGCCAAGGACAGGGGGGCTCTGGAAACACCATATATTTT. The encoded protein is CASSQGQGGSGNTIYF.